Below are 9 T cell receptor beta chains sequenced from a single sample in a study of blood T cell repertoires in COVID-19. Measured with immunoSEQ multiplex PCR; TCRdb has only the in-frame clones, and not every one. This table holds fewer than 400,000 clones, about nine tenths found once. The sequencing sample was made of PBMCs or T cells enriched from blood (not recorded which). These receptors were collected from a man aged 55 to 70 who had recovered from COVID-19.

The chain employs TRBV20-1 and TRBJ2-2, with 15 bases fitting TRBD2. This CDR3 comprises 16 residues. Germline CDR1 DFQATT, CDR2 SNEGSKA (reference sequence). V dropped 3 bases and J dropped 6; count of bases not matched to a gene: 5. The DNA of the CDR3 is TGCAGTGCTAGTAGGGGACTAGCGGGGGGTTCCGGGGAGCTGTTTTTT. Translated: CSASRGLAGGSGELFF.

The genes are TRBV27 and TRBJ2-7; 9 nucleotides match TRBD2. Germline CDR1 reads MNHEY; CDR2 reads SMNVEV (reference sequence). The CDR3 is 18 amino acids. The V and J ends lost 8 bases and 4 bases, in that order; junction bases with no gene match: 21. CDR3 nucleotides: TGTGCCAGCTGCTCCGGGACTAGCCCACTAATGAGGAAGTACGAGCAGTACTTC. This gives the protein CASCSGTSPLMRKYEQYF.

V and J are TRBV5-1 and TRBJ2-1, with TRBD1 matching over 8 bases. Germline CDR1 SGHRS, CDR2 YFSETQ. The length of the CDR3 is 18 residues. V shed 5 bases, J shed 0 bases, and the junction held 13 bases outside the gene matches. The CDR3 sequence: CASRGQGERSGSYNEQFF. The CDR3 nucleotides read TGCGCCAGCAGAGGACAGGGCGAGCGGAGCGGCTCCTACAATGAGCAGTTCTTC.

The CDR3 sequence is CASSLTSDSYNEQFF. Here the CDR3 DNA reads TGTGCCAGCAGCCTAACTAGCGATTCCTACAATGAGCAGTTCTTC. The genes are TRBV5-4 and TRBJ2-1, with TRBD2 matching over 7 bases. Germline CDR1 SGHNT, CDR2 YYREEE (reference sequence). Trimming took 4 bases from V and 1 from J; bases not matched to a gene: 5. CDR3 length: 15 amino acids.

V usage is TRBV29-1 and J usage is TRBJ2-4; 9 bases line up with TRBD1. The germline gives CDR1 SQVTM, CDR2 ANQGSEA. The CDR3 loop spans 13 amino acids. The ends lost 8 bases at V and 4 bases at J; junction bases unmatched: 6. CDR3 nucleotide sequence: TGCAGCAGTAGGGACAGGGCTAAAAACATTCAGTACTTC. It yields the protein CSSRDRAKNIQYF.

The rearrangement links TRBV7-4 to TRBJ1-3, with 9 bases fitting TRBD1. CDR1 and CDR2 (germline): SGHVT, SQSDAQ. This CDR3 is 15 amino acids long. With 4 bases clipped from V and 3 bases from J, the junction kept 4 bases outside the gene matches. The CDR3 spells CASSSQGAGGNTIYF. CDR3 DNA sequence: TGTGCCAGCAGCTCACAGGGGGCAGGTGGAAACACCATATATTTT.

A single count supports this clone. The chain couples TRBV20-1 to TRBJ1-1, with D possibly TRBD1 on 6 matching bases. This CDR3 contains 14 residues. Between the trimmed V and J ends, which lost 3 bases and 6 bases, there was a span of 17 bases. The germline gives CDR1 DFQATT, CDR2 SNEGSKA (reference sequence). The CDR3 DNA sequence: TGCAGTGCTAGTAAGGGGGTTAAGGATCCTGAAGCTTTCTTT. As protein: CSASKGVKDPEAFF.

This chain links TRBV18 with TRBJ2-5; D is undetermined. The V end lost 3 bases, the J end lost 5 bases, and 4 bases lay between the germline ends. This CDR3 is 11 amino acids long. Looked up from germline, CDR1 is KGHSH and CDR2 is LQKENI. The CDR3 sequence is CASSPQETQYF. The CDR3 DNA reads TGTGCCAGCTCACCTCAGGAGACCCAGTACTTC.

This clone was counted once. The J gene is TRBJ1-6, the V gene TRBV3-1 (or the pseudogene TRBV3-2), with 8 bases matching TRBD1. Germline trimming cut 1 base from V and 8 bases from J; bases unmatched to any gene: 4. Germline CDR1 and CDR2: LGHDT and YNNKEL (reference sequence). The CDR3 contains 15 residues. The DNA for the CDR3 is TGTGCCAGCAGCCAAGCAAGGACAGGGTATTCACCCCTCCACTTT. It translates to CASSQARTGYSPLHF.